This T cell receptor (beta chain) is drawn from a study of blood T cell repertoires in COVID-19. Study context: T cells, B-cell-depleted T cells, or PBMCs provided the cDNA or gDNA that served as material.

Germline-derived CDR1 and CDR2 are SQVTM and ANQGSEA. The V and J ends lost 4 bases and 4 bases, in that order; junction bases with no gene match: 7. The CDR3 sequence is 13 residues long. Only in-frame clones appear in the TCRdb table, and some are missing; sequencing was by immunoSEQ multiplex PCR. Among roughly 300,000 clones listed, over 75% were seen once. The J gene is TRBJ2-7, the V gene TRBV29-1, with 7 bases matching TRBD1. Specimen: PBMCs or T cells enriched from blood (not recorded which). The TCR originated in a man aged 25-45 years who had recovered from COVID-19. CDR3 sequence (DNA): TGCAGCGTTGTCAGGGGGTTGGAATACGAGCAGTACTTC. Its translation: CSVVRGLEYEQYF.